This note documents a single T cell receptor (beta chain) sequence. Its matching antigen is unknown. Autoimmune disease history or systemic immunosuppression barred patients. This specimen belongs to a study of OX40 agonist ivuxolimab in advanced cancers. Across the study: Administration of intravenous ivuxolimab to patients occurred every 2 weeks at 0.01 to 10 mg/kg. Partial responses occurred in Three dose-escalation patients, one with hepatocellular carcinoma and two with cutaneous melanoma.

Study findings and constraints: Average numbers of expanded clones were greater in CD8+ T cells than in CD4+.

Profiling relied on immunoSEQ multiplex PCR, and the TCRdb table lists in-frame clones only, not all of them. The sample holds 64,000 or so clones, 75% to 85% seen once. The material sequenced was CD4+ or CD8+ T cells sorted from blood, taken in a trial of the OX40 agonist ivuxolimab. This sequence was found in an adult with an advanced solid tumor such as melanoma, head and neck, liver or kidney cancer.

In nucleotides, the CDR3 is TGTGCCAGCAGTTACGGGCAGGGAGAAAACACCATATATTTT. It specifies CASSYGQGENTIYF. The V gene is TRBV6-5, the J gene TRBJ1-3; D may be TRBD1 (5 bases). CDR1 and CDR2 (germline): MNHEY, SVGAGI. V was pared by 2 bases and J by 6 bases, with 11 bases between. The CDR3 is 14 residues long.